The 7 T cell receptor beta chains reported below all come from one sample, sequenced in a study of blood T cells in healthy people across ages. A sample-barcoded 5' primer and a J-beta primer mix were used in a second PCR of about 6 to 12 cycles. TCRdb independently ran MiXCR on the 5' RACE reads; one entry per CDR3 protein. The sample yields about 1.6 million distinct CDR3 sequences, approximately 32% seen once. The sequenced sample was blood. Source of these receptors: a woman aged 25 to 39 in good health.

This clonotype was detected a few times. The V call is TRBV5-6, the J call TRBJ1-6; D might be TRBD1 (6 bases). V was clipped by 4 bases and J by 8 bases, with 16 bases between them. CDR3 length equals 15 residues. Per the germline V gene, CDR1 is SGHDT and CDR2 is YYEEEE. The CDR3 loop reads CASSLGGSSYSPLHF. The CDR3 DNA reads as TGTGCCAGCAGCCTGGGGGGCAGTTCCTATTCACCCCTCCACTTT.

Notes on this clonotype: The germline gene is not matched at one end of the junction; a read error may be the cause. V is TRBV11-3 and J is TRBJ2-1; D may be TRBD1 (6 bases). The CDR3 loop spans 15 amino acids. Germline CDR1 SGHNT, CDR2 YENEEA. This CDR3 reads CANSLARGIGNEQFF. The CDR3, as DNA: TGTGCCAACAGCTTGGCCAGGGGAATCGGCAATGAGCAGTTCTTC.

The rearrangement uses TRBV28 and TRBJ2-3, with D hard to call. The V end lost 4 bases, the J end lost 2 bases, and 13 bases lay between the germline ends. This CDR3 contains 15 residues. Per the germline V gene, CDR1 is MDHEN and CDR2 is SYDVKM. CDR3 coding DNA: TGTGCCAGCAGTTACCGGGCCCGCTACACAGATACGCAGTATTTT. Residues: CASSYRARYTDTQYF.

This clonotype appeared a few times. The V gene is TRBV6-2 or TRBV6-3, the J gene TRBJ2-7, with 8 bases fitting TRBD1. The CDR3 extends over 15 amino acids. Germline CDR1 is MNHEY and CDR2 is SVGEGT. Losses at the gene ends were 6 bases for V and 1 base for J; bases not matched to a gene: 8. The CDR3 reads CASSARGQASYEQYF. The CDR3 DNA reads as TGTGCCAGCAGCGCCCGGGGACAGGCTTCCTACGAGCAGTACTTC.

The rearrangement uses TRBV6-2 or TRBV6-3 and TRBJ1-6; 7 bases are a match to TRBD1. This CDR3 contains 15 residues. V was clipped by 1 base and J by 9 bases; unmatched bases: 6. In germline, CDR1 is MNHEY, CDR2 SVGEGT. Here the CDR3 reads CASSYLRQGGSPLHF. The CDR3 coding sequence is TGTGCCAGCAGTTACTTACGACAGGGAGGTTCACCCCTCCACTTT.

In its sample, this clonotype was seen once. V gene TRBV21-1 combines with J gene TRBJ2-3; the table's D call, TRBD2, has no DNA check behind it. TRBV21-1 is recorded as a pseudogene. The CDR3 is 15 residues long. For the CDR3, the DNA is TGTGCCAGCATGCGGGTGGGCATTGAGTCAGGTACGCAGTATTTT. This encodes CASMRVGIESGTQYF.

The chain combines TRBV12-3 or TRBV12-4 with TRBJ1-5, with 8 bases fitting TRBD1. The CDR3 length is 18 residues. Germline trimming cut 4 bases from V and 3 bases from J; bases unmatched to any gene: 14. The CDR3 region is CASSSRGSGTGTNQPQHF. The CDR3 DNA is TGTGCCAGCAGTTCGCGGGGGAGTGGGACAGGTACCAATCAGCCCCAGCATTTT.